This TCR beta chain was found in a study of identical twins. Germline lookup yields CDR1 SEHNR and CDR2 FQNEAQ (reference sequence). The CDR3 totals 16 residues. Germline trimming cut 5 bases from V and 2 bases from J; bases unmatched to any gene: 8. This clonotype was counted only a few times. A universal primer site was created by template switching, with the cDNA bearing unique molecular identifiers. TCRdb ran MiXCR on the 5' RACE reads and lists one entry per CDR3 protein. The table lists approximately 210,000 distinct CDR3 sequences, around a sixth of them singletons, with 35% to 50% in the top ten. These records were also assigned to another study, of T cells expressing NK-cell markers.

The receptor comes from a woman between 18 and 30 years old in good health. The chain uses TRBV7-9 and TRBJ2-5, with 10 bases lining up with TRBD2. Sequencing input: CD8+ T cells sorted from blood. CDR3: CASSPKNSGGQETQYF. As DNA, the CDR3 is TGTGCCAGCAGCCCGAAGAATAGCGGGGGGCAAGAGACCCAGTACTTC.